This TCR beta chain was found in a study of radiotherapy plus CTLA-4 blockade in lung cancer. Across the study: Overall, 15% to 20% of patients showed an objective response, while about 30% attained disease control.

In its sample, this clone was seen a few times. Its cognate antigen is unknown. Sequencing used immunoSEQ multiplex PCR; TCRdb keeps in-frame clones, though not all of them. Of about 45,000 clones in the sample, around 63% were seen once. Findings and caveats of the study: After radiotherapy and ipilimumab, tumor-derived clones expanded in peripheral blood.

This clonotype was obtained from a human donor with non-small cell lung cancer who had a partial response to radiotherapy plus ipilimumab. Sequenced here: peripheral blood, sampled from a patient treated with radiotherapy plus ipilimumab.

CDR3 coding DNA: TGTGCCTGGAGAGGGACTAGCTTCAGCTACACCGGGGAGCTGTTTTTT. Amino acids: CAWRGTSFSYTGELFF. V gene TRBV30 combines with J gene TRBJ2-2, with 9 bases aligning to TRBD2. The J segment lost 3 bases and the V segment lost 3 bases, leaving 8 bases of the junction unmatched. The CDR3 is 16 residues long. The germline V gene has CDR1 GTSNPN and CDR2 SVGIG (reference sequence).